This T cell receptor beta chain was sequenced for a study of blood T cell repertoires in COVID-19. Looking at the study overall: The United States, Italy and Spain were the sources of the acute and convalescent COVID-19 samples. Sample material is recorded as cDNA or gDNA derived from T cells, B-cell-depleted T cells, or PBMCs.

This CDR3 is built from 17 residues. V lost 4 bases to trimming and J lost 1 base, with 20 bases between them. Germline V CDR1 and CDR2: SGHRS, YFSETQ. The Seattle patients, enrolled during active infection, were followed longitudinally. This clone has only one observation. Per the original data handling: Amplifying reference gene primers gave estimates of nucleated cell counts. The protocol was immunoSEQ multiplex PCR, while the TCRdb copy is restricted to in-frame clones and leaves out a portion. That table gives V, J and clone size, and the DNA gave D and trimming. This sample yields some 260,000 clones, of which around nine tenths are seen a single time; more than 8.5% belongs to the top ten.

This sequence was found in a woman in her 70s with COVID-19, enrolled during active disease. Sequencing input: peripheral blood. The rearrangement joins TRBV5-1 to TRBJ2-5; D is perhaps TRBD1 (6 bases). The CDR3: CASSPSDRRRSQETQYF. The CDR3 DNA is TGCGCCAGCAGCCCATCCGACAGGAGGAGGTCCCAAGAGACCCAGTACTTC.